This T cell receptor beta chain derives from a study of OX40 agonist ivuxolimab in advanced cancers. Study overall: Ivuxolimab, an agonistic anti-OX40 (CD134) antibody, was given to patients.

Per germline, CDR1 SEHNR and CDR2 FQNEAQ (reference sequence). Trimming shortened V by 5 bases and J by 8 bases, and 12 bases separated the two germline ends. This CDR3 is built from 12 residues. Blood draws occurred at baseline, cycle 4 day 1, and cycle 7 day 1. The method was immunoSEQ multiplex PCR; TCRdb's version includes in-frame clones alone and lacks a portion of them. This sample carries tens of thousands of clones, 80% to 95% of them seen once, and the ten largest clones take around 0.43%. This TCR was recovered from an adult with an advanced solid tumor such as melanoma, head and neck, liver or kidney cancer. The gene calls are TRBV7-9 and TRBJ1-2; D unresolved. Sequences were derived from CD4+ or CD8+ T cells sorted from blood, sampled in a trial of the OX40 agonist ivuxolimab. Here the CDR3 DNA reads TGTGCCAGCAGCGCCCGGGTGGGGGGCTACACCTTC. It is translated as CASSARVGGYTF.